The T cell receptor (beta chain) under discussion was sequenced for a study of blood T cell repertoires in COVID-19. For the study at large: COVID-19 samples, acute and convalescent, were from the United States, Italy and Spain. T cells, B-cell-depleted T cells, or PBMCs provided the cDNA or gDNA that served as material.

This CDR3 is built from 17 residues. The germline gives CDR1 MNHEY, CDR2 SVGEGT. The V gene end was trimmed by 5 bases and the J gene end by 6 bases; junction bases not matched to a gene: 14. The study drew participants aged about 18 to 89 years from roughly 25 US areas. Profiling relied on immunoSEQ multiplex PCR, and the TCRdb table lists in-frame clones only, not all of them. The sample shows roughly 200,000 clones, 65% to 90% of them seen only once. This sequence joins TRBV6-2 or TRBV6-3 and TRBJ2-7; 12 bases fit TRBD1. Sequenced sample: PBMCs or T cells enriched from blood (not recorded which). The receptor comes from a woman between 40 and 50 years old with acute COVID-19. The CDR3 DNA reads TGTGCCAGCAGTGGCCAGGGACAGGGGGCGACTAAGGGCGAGCAGTACTTC. Translating gives CASSGQGQGATKGEQYF.